Presented here are 7 T cell receptor beta chains from one specimen sequenced in a study of blood T cell repertoires in COVID-19. Clones were sequenced by immunoSEQ multiplex PCR, and TCRdb holds only the in-frame ones, with some missing. This sample yields over 200,000 clones, of which roughly 90% are seen a single time; approximately 0.77% belongs to the top ten. Sequencing was done on a sample of peripheral blood. These TCRs come from a man aged 60 to 69 with COVID-19, enrolled during active disease.

The chain links TRBV3-1 (or the pseudogene TRBV3-2) to TRBJ2-2, with 12 nucleotides matching TRBD2. The CDR3 extends over 16 amino acids. The V segment lost 4 bases and the J segment 6 bases; nucleotides outside the gene matches: 6. Germline CDR1 LGHDT, CDR2 YNNKEL (reference sequence). CDR3 sequence reads: CASSPTTSGRAGELFF. In nucleotides, the CDR3 is TGTGCCAGCAGCCCGACGACTAGCGGGAGAGCCGGGGAGCTGTTTTTT.

V and J are TRBV2 and TRBJ2-2; TRBD1 might be the D (5 bases). Germline CDR1 SNHLY, CDR2 FYNNEI. The CDR3 totals 15 residues. Trimming pared 1 base from V and 1 base from J, leaving 7 bases between. The CDR3 DNA reads as TGTGCCAGCAGTGAAGTGCAGGGGAACACCGGGGAGCTGTTTTTT. Its translation: CASSEVQGNTGELFF.

The chain carries TRBV5-6 and TRBJ2-1; D not resolved. Germline CDR1 is SGHDT and CDR2 is YYEEEE. Trimming stripped 1 base from V and 9 bases from J, with 8 bases between. The CDR3 is 12 residues long. The CDR3, as DNA: TGTGCCAGCAGCTTGCTGAAGAGTGAGCAGTTCTTC. Protein sequence: CASSLLKSEQFF.

This clone was recorded once. The chain links TRBV4-1 to TRBJ1-2; 7 positions match TRBD1. Per the germline V gene, CDR1 is MGHRA and CDR2 is YSYEKL. The CDR3 runs to 13 residues. Unmatched junction bases numbered 3, after V lost 3 bases and J lost 5 bases. The CDR3 loop reads CASSQLRGYGYTF. For the CDR3, the DNA is TGCGCCAGCAGCCAGCTCAGGGGGTATGGCTACACCTTC.

The rearrangement uses TRBV4-2 and TRBJ2-1; 12 bases line up with TRBD2. The CDR3 contains 16 residues. CDR1 is LGHNA and CDR2 is YNFKEQ in the germline V gene. Trimming cost V 1 base and J 8 bases; bases outside gene matches: 6. CDR3 residues: CASSQGPSGGADEQFF. The CDR3 region has the DNA TGTGCCAGCAGCCAAGGGCCTAGCGGGGGGGCCGATGAGCAGTTCTTC.

The chain couples TRBV7-2 to TRBJ2-1; perhaps TRBD1 as D (5 bases). Germline V lookup: CDR1 SGHTA, CDR2 FQGNSA. This CDR3 is 16 amino acids long. Trimming removed 4 bases at V and 0 bases at J, with 13 bases between. The CDR3 DNA reads TGTGCCAGCAGCTCTTATCGGACAAGCTCCTACAATGAGCAGTTCTTC. Translation gives CASSSYRTSSYNEQFF.

This clone came up once. J is TRBJ2-2 and V is TRBV7-3, with 7 bases matching TRBD2. This CDR3 spans 15 amino acids. Germline CDR1 and CDR2: SGHTA and FQGTGA. J lost 4 bases, V lost 2 bases, and 4 bases had no gene match. CDR3 DNA sequence: TGTGCCAGCAGCTTATCTACGGGAGGCACCGGGGAGCTGTTTTTT. As protein: CASSLSTGGTGELFF. Filled out from reference TRBV7-3 and TRBJ2-2, the complete variable domain reads GAGVSQTPSNKVTEKGKYVELRCDPISGHTALYWYRQSLGQGPEFLIYFQGTGAADDSGLPNDRFFAVRPEGSVSTLKIQRTERGDSAVYLCASSLSTGGTGELFFGEGSRLTVL.